This entry features one TCR beta chain sequence. Antigen specificity is unknown. TCRdb used MiXCR to reprocess the 5' RACE reads, holding one entry per CDR3 protein. The table includes 4,000 to 6,500 distinct CDR3 sequences, 70% to 80% detected once. Whole-study results and caveats: Tumor memory CD4+ T cell TCR gene usage clustered with blood and lymph node memory CD4+ cells and lymph node naive CD4+ cells. Tumor Treg TCRs overlapped most with tumor naive CD4+ cells.

The CDR3 loop spans 17 amino acids. J was trimmed by 2 bases and V by 6 bases; bases with no gene match: 15. Sequenced sample: naive CD4+ T cells sorted from blood. Sample subset: naive CD4+ T cells, CD4+CD45RA+CD25-. The J gene is TRBJ1-1, the V gene TRBV12-3 or TRBV12-4; TRBD1 agrees at 7 bases. The receptor was isolated from a female donor with breast cancer. CDR3 nucleotide sequence: TGTGCCAGCAGGACACACCCAGGGGGGGCAACAAACACTGAAGCTTTCTTT. Its protein is CASRTHPGGATNTEAFF.